These 30 T cell receptor beta chains were all obtained from the same sample, sequenced in a study of immune heterogeneity within non-small cell lung tumors. Template came from bulk tumor genomic DNA, at around 600 ng per sample. Biopsies, several per primary tumor and spaced far apart, were collected during surgery. These patients got curative surgery after being newly diagnosed with untreated non-small cell lung cancer. Amplification of the TCR beta CDR3 was achieved through multiplex PCR with 32 V and 13 J primers. TCRdb re-analysed the multiplex PCR reads in MiXCR, keeping a single row per CDR3 protein. The sample holds about 13,000 distinct CDR3 sequences, less than 30% seen once. The material sequenced was lung tumor tissue. These receptors originate from a man aged 50 to 59 with non-small cell lung cancer.

This clonotype has ten or more counts. The chain combines TRBV2 with TRBJ2-2; tentative D call: TRBD2 (5 bases). This CDR3 spans 18 amino acids. Germline-derived CDR1 and CDR2 are SNHLY and FYNNEI. V was pared by 5 bases and J by 0 bases, with 19 bases between. This CDR3 is CASSLHARAGSNTGELFF. CDR3 DNA: TGTGCCAGCAGTCTCCACGCGCGGGCAGGCTCGAACACCGGGGAGCTGTTTTTT.

As concerns this clonotype: It may be a read error: a sequence one base away is much more abundant. The chain joins TRBV19 to TRBJ1-5, with D maybe TRBD1 (5 bases). Germline V gene lookup returns CDR1 LNHDA and CDR2 SQIVND (reference sequence). V was clipped by 10 bases and J by 11 bases, with 18 bases between them. This CDR3 has 12 amino acids. The CDR3 sequence: CATTRAGQSQHF. The CDR3 nucleotides are TGTGCCACCACCAGGGCGGGGCAGTCCCAGCATTTT.

This clonotype was recorded many times. V is TRBV24-1 and J is TRBJ2-7; 7 bases map to TRBD1. J was trimmed by 6 bases and V by 7 bases; bases with no gene match: 2. The CDR3 has 11 residues. Germline lookup yields CDR1 KGHDR and CDR2 SFDVKD. Here the CDR3 reads CATSDRAEQYF. DNA of the CDR3: TGTGCCACCAGCGACAGGGCCGAGCAGTACTTC.

This clonotype has at least ten counts. The rearrangement links TRBV14 to TRBJ1-1; weak D call: TRBD1 (6 bases). The V end lost 4 bases, the J end lost 5 bases, and 11 bases lay between the germline ends. This CDR3 has 13 amino acids. The V gene's germline CDR1 is SGHDN and CDR2 FVKESK. The CDR3 region has the DNA TGTGCCAGCAGCCGGCAGGGGTATACTGAAGCTTTCTTT. The encoded protein is CASSRQGYTEAFF.

On this clonotype itself: A much bigger clone sits one base away, suggesting this may be a read error. The chain has TRBV19 and TRBJ1-4, with TRBD1 matching over 7 bases. The V gene's germline CDR1 is LNHDA and CDR2 SQIVND (reference sequence). V lost 2 bases, J lost 4 bases, and 4 bases stayed unmatched. This CDR3 is 15 amino acids long. This chain's CDR3 is CASSIWGQRNEKLFF. CDR3 nucleotides: TGTGCCAGTAGTATATGGGGACAGCGTAATGAAAAACTGTTTTTT.

About this clonotype: A much larger clone sits a single nucleotide away, making a read error possible. V and J are TRBV20-1 and TRBJ1-5, with 7 bases aligning to TRBD1. The trim removed 7 bases at V and 1 base at J, leaving 7 bases unmatched. Germline assignment: CDR1 DFQATT and CDR2 SNEGSKA (reference sequence). CDR3 size: 14 residues. The DNA for the CDR3 is TGCAGTGTCCCGCAGGGGGTGAGCAATCAGCCCCAGCATTTT. It codes for CSVPQGVSNQPQHF.

About this clonotype itself: The junction does not match germline at one end; this may be a read error. This chain joins TRBV2 and TRBJ2-3, with 10 bases that match TRBD2. The CDR3 has 11 amino acids. Germline CDR1 is SNHLY and CDR2 is FYNNEI. Here the CDR3 reads CASSENLAGVF. CDR3 nucleotides: TGTGCCAGCAGTGAAAACCTAGCGGGGGTCTTT.

This clonotype was counted at least ten times. The V gene is TRBV7-9, the J gene TRBJ2-7, with D perhaps matching TRBD1 (5 bases). Germline V gene data show CDR1 as SEHNR and CDR2 as FQNEAQ (reference sequence). This CDR3 region has 12 residues. With 6 bases removed from V and 6 bases from J, the gap between germline ends came to 12 bases. CDR3 nucleotide sequence: TGTGCCAGCAGAGCAACAGGATTCGAGCAGTACTTC. Its protein is CASRATGFEQYF. The whole variable domain, remainder taken from reference TRBV7-9 and TRBJ2-7, is DTGVSQNPRHKITKRGQNVTFRCDPISEHNRLYWYRQTLGQGPEFLTYFQNEAQLEKSRLLSDRFSAERPKGSFSTLEIQRTEQGDSAMYLCASRATGFEQYFGPGTRLTVT.

This clonotype was detected many times. The chain combines TRBV7-8 with TRBJ2-2; D unresolved. The CDR3 has 17 residues. CDR1 and CDR2 from the germline V gene are SGHVS and FQNEAQ. The ends were cut back, 3 bases at V and 0 bases at J, with 14 bases in the middle. CDR3 protein: CASSFAGTLTNTGELFF. The DNA for the CDR3 is TGTGCCAGCAGCTTCGCCGGAACCTTGACGAACACCGGGGAGCTGTTTTTT.

This clonotype came up many times. The rearrangement uses TRBV19 and TRBJ2-4; 9 bases are shared with TRBD2. This CDR3 comprises 17 residues. V lost 7 bases, J lost 2 bases, and 12 bases stayed unmatched. Germline loops: CDR1 LNHDA, CDR2 SQIVND (reference sequence). CDR3 DNA sequence: TGTGCCAGTACCCAATTTAGCGGGGGAGTCTCCAAAAACATTCAGTACTTC. Its translation: CASTQFSGGVSKNIQYF. Full variable domain (missing parts from reference TRBV19 and TRBJ2-4): DGGITQSPKYLFRKEGQNVTLSCEQNLNHDAMYWYRQDPGQGLRLIYYSQIVNDFQKGDIAEGYSVSREKKESFPLTVTSAQKNPTAFYLCASTQFSGGVSKNIQYFGAGTRLSVL.

This clonotype was observed a few times. J is TRBJ2-1 and V is TRBV7-2; D is possibly TRBD1 or TRBD2 (5 bases each). The ends were cut back, 0 bases at V and 13 bases at J, with 16 bases in the middle. Per germline, CDR1 SGHTA and CDR2 FQGNSA. This CDR3 contains 14 residues. The CDR3: CASSLAGHGTPQFF. In nucleotides, the CDR3 is TGTGCCAGCAGCTTAGCGGGGCACGGGACCCCACAGTTCTTC.

This clonotype was recorded at least ten times. This chain links TRBV4-1 with TRBJ2-7; D remains unclear. The CDR3 spans 14 residues. From germline, CDR1 is MGHRA and CDR2 YSYEKL. Trimming left V 0 bases short and J 1 base short, with 7 bases between. This chain's CDR3 is CASSQDEVSYEQYF. The CDR3, as DNA: TGCGCCAGCAGCCAAGATGAAGTATCCTACGAGCAGTACTTC.

This clonotype was picked up a small number of times. The chain has TRBV7-9 and TRBJ1-6; 8 bases map to TRBD1. The V segment lost 5 bases and the J segment 10 bases; nucleotides outside the gene matches: 7. Germline CDR1 and CDR2: SEHNR and FQNEAQ (reference sequence). This CDR3 spans 14 amino acids. The CDR3 sequence: CASSPDRDVSPLHF. The CDR3 nucleotides read TGTGCCAGCAGCCCGGACAGGGACGTCTCACCCCTCCACTTT. The variable domain in full, with the rest retrieved from reference TRBV7-9 and TRBJ1-6, is DTGVSQNPRHKITKRGQNVTFRCDPISEHNRLYWYRQTLGQGPEFLTYFQNEAQLEKSRLLSDRFSAERPKGSFSTLEIQRTEQGDSAMYLCASSPDRDVSPLHFGNGTRLTVT.

In this sample, this clonotype turned up many times. The genes are TRBV7-9 and TRBJ1-3; D not certain. Germline-derived CDR1 and CDR2 are SEHNR and FQNEAQ (reference sequence). There are 14 residues in the CDR3. The V gene lost 3 bases and the J gene lost 0 bases, with 6 bases spanning the gap. Here the CDR3 reads CASSFGSSGNTIYF. The CDR3 DNA reads as TGTGCCAGCAGCTTTGGAAGCTCTGGAAACACCATATATTTT.

This clonotype has at least ten counts. The chain combines TRBV5-8 with TRBJ2-1; 10 bases fit TRBD2. This CDR3 is 15 amino acids long. J lost 8 bases, V lost 4 bases, and 9 bases had no gene match. Germline CDR1 SGHTS, CDR2 YDEGEE. The CDR3 nucleotides are TGTGCCAGCAGCATCAGCGGGAGGGCCTCGGATGAGCAGTTCTTC. The encoded protein is CASSISGRASDEQFF.

This clonotype is termed medium-sized. This chain connects TRBV20-1 to TRBJ2-7; 13 bases agree with TRBD2. CDR1 DFQATT and CDR2 SNEGSKA come from the germline V gene (reference sequence). V shed 0 bases, J shed 5 bases, and the junction held 1 base outside the gene matches. The CDR3 has 14 residues. The CDR3 here is CSARDGTSGDEQYF. The CDR3 bases are TGCAGTGCTAGAGATGGGACTAGCGGGGACGAGCAGTACTTC.

This clonotype was seen only a few times. V and J are TRBV19 and TRBJ1-1; D perhaps matches TRBD1 (6 bases). The V end was cut by 9 bases, the J end by 3 bases, with 17 bases between. From germline, CDR1 is LNHDA and CDR2 SQIVND (reference sequence). The CDR3 covers 14 residues. The CDR3: CASGDGGTYTEAFF. In DNA form, the CDR3 reads TGTGCCAGCGGGGATGGGGGCACTTACACTGAAGCTTTCTTT.

This clonotype was recorded at least ten times. The chain couples TRBV6-1 to TRBJ2-1; 11 bases agree with TRBD1. Trimming at V came to 5 bases and at J to 5 bases, leaving 5 bases not matched to a gene. The CDR3 has 15 amino acids. Germline V lookup: CDR1 MNHNS, CDR2 SASEGT. This CDR3 reads CASSRTGGRNNEQFF. The CDR3 coding sequence is TGTGCCAGCAGTAGGACAGGGGGCAGGAACAATGAGCAGTTCTTC.

This clonotype was observed many times. The genes are TRBV18 and TRBJ2-1; no clear D. V was pared by 0 bases and J by 2 bases, with 11 bases between. CDR3 length: 16 residues. The germline CDR1 and CDR2 sequences are KGHSH and LQKENI. The CDR3 region is CASSPPILSPYNEQFF. As DNA, the CDR3 is TGTGCCAGCTCACCACCGATCTTAAGCCCCTACAATGAGCAGTTCTTC. Full variable domain (missing parts from reference TRBV18 and TRBJ2-1): NAGVMQNPRHLVRRRGQEARLRCSPMKGHSHVYWYRQLPEEGLKFMVYLQKENIIDESGMPKERFSAEFPKEGPSILRIQQVVRGDSAAYFCASSPPILSPYNEQFFGPGTRLTVL.

This clonotype was found many times. DNA of the CDR3: TGTGCCAGCAGCCTAGGGACATGGGGTAGCACAGATACGCAGTATTTT. It yields the protein CASSLGTWGSTDTQYF. This chain links TRBV11-2 with TRBJ2-3, with a tentative D call TRBD1 (6 bases). Germline CDR1 and CDR2: SGHAT and FQNNGV. The CDR3 runs to 16 residues. Trimming took off 5 bases at V and 0 bases at J, with 15 bases between the two ends. Variable domain in full (rest from reference TRBV11-2 and TRBJ2-3): EAGVAQSPRYKIIEKRQSVAFWCNPISGHATLYWYQQILGQGPKLLIQFQNNGVVDDSQLPKDRFSAERLKGVDSTLKIQPAKLEDSAVYLCASSLGTWGSTDTQYFGPGTRLTVL.

This clonotype was counted at least ten times. The chain couples TRBV5-1 to TRBJ1-1, with TRBD1 as a possible D gene (6 bases). With 4 bases removed from V and 6 bases from J, the gap between germline ends came to 13 bases. Per the germline V gene, CDR1 is SGHRS and CDR2 is YFSETQ. The CDR3 covers 13 residues. The CDR3 bases are TGCGCCAGCAGCAGTACAGGGACGGCTGAAGCTTTCTTT. It encodes CASSSTGTAEAFF.

This clonotype was recorded at least ten times. V gene TRBV5-1 combines with J gene TRBJ2-1; 9 bases match TRBD2. This CDR3 has 16 amino acids. In germline, CDR1 is SGHRS, CDR2 YFSETQ. Unmatched junction bases numbered 8, after V lost 1 base and J lost 6 bases. Here the CDR3 reads CASSLTAGGPLNEQFF. The CDR3 nucleotides read TGCGCCAGCAGCTTGACTGCGGGAGGGCCGCTCAATGAGCAGTTCTTC.

Regarding this clonotype: The junction and the germline gene differ at one end; a read error may be behind it. The V and J genes are TRBV5-1 and TRBJ2-1; D may be TRBD1 (5 bases). Per the germline V gene, CDR1 is SGHRS and CDR2 is YFSETQ. The CDR3 consists of 15 residues. The CDR3 region has the DNA TGCGCCAGCAGCCCCCACAGGAGCCCCTACAGTGAGCAGTTCTTC. Protein sequence: CASSPHRSPYSEQFF.

This clonotype was observed at least ten times. The chain links TRBV6-4 to TRBJ2-2, with D perhaps matching TRBD1 (6 bases). Per germline, CDR1 MRHNA and CDR2 SNTAGT. The CDR3 sequence is 14 residues long. Trimming left V 5 bases short and J 4 bases short, with 11 bases between. CDR3 nucleotides: TGTGCCAGCAGTACAACAGGGTCCACCGGGGAGCTGTTTTTT. Encoded protein: CASSTTGSTGELFF.

This clonotype has ten or more counts. The J gene is TRBJ2-1, the V gene TRBV28; 11 bases are shared with TRBD1. Germline assignment: CDR1 MDHEN and CDR2 SYDVKM. The junction had 6 bases not matched to a gene; V was cut back by 6 bases and J by 2 bases. The length of the CDR3 is 16 residues. The CDR3 region has the DNA TGTGCCAGCAGACTCCCGGGACAGGGGGCCTACAATGAGCAGTTCTTC. Its protein product is CASRLPGQGAYNEQFF. Combining the CDR3 with reference TRBV28 and TRBJ2-1 gives the whole variable domain DVKVTQSSRYLVKRTGEKVFLECVQDMDHENMFWYRQDPGLGLRLIYFSYDVKMKEKGDIPEGYSVSREKKERFSLILESASTNQTSMYLCASRLPGQGAYNEQFFGPGTRLTVL.

This clonotype was counted at least ten times. The rearrangement joins TRBV24-1 to TRBJ2-3; TRBD1 might be the D (5 bases). V lost 3 bases and J 6 bases, leaving 12 bases between the germline ends. The CDR3 is 14 residues long. CDR1 is KGHDR, CDR2 SFDVKD, per germline. CDR3 in DNA: TGTGCCACCAGTGATGCCTCAGGGTTGGATACGCAGTATTTT. Translation gives CATSDASGLDTQYF.

Details on this clonotype: An end of the junction differs from the germline gene, which may be a read error. This rearrangement joins TRBV28 to TRBJ2-1, with 13 bases matching TRBD2. From germline, CDR1 is MDHEN and CDR2 SYDVKM. The CDR3 length is 18 residues. The CDR3 loop is CDSSAGGLAGRPYNEQFF. Here the CDR3 DNA reads TGTGACAGCAGTGCAGGGGGACTAGCGGGGAGACCTTACAATGAGCAGTTCTTC.

A word on this clonotype: A read error is possible here, since a much larger clone lies one base away. The CDR3 end shows no conserved phenylalanine or tryptophan, and so a read error is likely. The chain is built from TRBV7-3 and TRBJ2-2; the D is unclear. Trimming took off 1 base at V and 5 bases at J, with 8 bases between the two ends. The CDR3 consists of 14 residues. The germline V gene encodes CDR1 SGHTA and CDR2 FQGTGA. CDR3: CASSLIDGTGELFS. The CDR3 nucleotides read TGTGCCAGCAGCTTAATTGACGGTACCGGGGAGCTGTTTTCT.

A note on this clonotype: A much larger clone sits a single nucleotide away, making a read error possible. The V gene is TRBV11-1, the J gene TRBJ2-1; TRBD2 aligns across 7 bases. The CDR3 totals 16 residues. Germline assignment: CDR1 SGHAT and CDR2 FQDESV (reference sequence). The CDR3 spells CATSLGGLAEYNEQFF. CDR3 DNA: TGTGCCACCAGCTTAGGTGGTCTAGCGGAGTACAATGAGCAGTTCTTC.

This clonotype was recorded many times. CDR3 bases: TGCAGTGCTAGTAGACTAGATGAACTAGGGGAGCAGTTCTTC. This sequence encodes CSASRLDELGEQFF. The rearrangement links TRBV20-1 to TRBJ2-1; D is possibly TRBD2 (6 bases). Germline V lookup: CDR1 DFQATT, CDR2 SNEGSKA (reference sequence). V was pared by 3 bases and J by 10 bases, with 19 bases between. The CDR3 has 14 amino acids.